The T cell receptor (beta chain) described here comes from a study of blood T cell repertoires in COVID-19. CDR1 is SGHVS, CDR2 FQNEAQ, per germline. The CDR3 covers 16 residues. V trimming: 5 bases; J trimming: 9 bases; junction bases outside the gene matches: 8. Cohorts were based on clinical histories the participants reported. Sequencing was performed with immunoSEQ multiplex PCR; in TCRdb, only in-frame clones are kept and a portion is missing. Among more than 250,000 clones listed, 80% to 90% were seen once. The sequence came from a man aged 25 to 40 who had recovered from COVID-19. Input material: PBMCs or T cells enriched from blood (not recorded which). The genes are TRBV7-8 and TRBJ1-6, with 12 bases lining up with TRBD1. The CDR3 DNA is TGTGCCAGCAGCCTAGGGGGACAGGGGGCTTCTTCACCCCTCCACTTT. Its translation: CASSLGGQGASSPLHF.